These 5 T cell receptor beta chains were all obtained from the same sample, sequenced in a study of cytomegalovirus exposure and HLA in healthy donors. PCR used 60 Vbeta primers and 13 Jbeta primers. Clones were read by immunoSEQ multiplex PCR, and TCRdb kept only the in-frame ones, dropping some. The sample includes 150,000 to 180,000 clones, approximately 74% seen only once; the top ten take approximately 3%. Material for sequencing was PBMCs. The receptors stem from a young man in good health and CMV-seronegative.

The chain recombines TRBV5-7 with TRBJ2-2; no definite D call. TRBV5-7 is marked as an open reading frame, function uncertain. CDR3 size: 15 residues. Trimming stripped 1 base from V and 2 bases from J, with 9 bases between. Here the CDR3 DNA reads TGTGCCAGCAGCTTGATAGCAGATAACACCGGGGAGCTGTTTTTT. Protein: CASSLIADNTGELFF.

CDR3 DNA: TGCGCCAGCAGCCAATTGGGCGAAAACAATGAGCAGTTCTTC. Its protein product is CASSQLGENNEQFF. This chain connects TRBV4-1 to TRBJ2-1; no reliable D call. The CDR3 is 14 residues long. Trimming removed 2 bases at V and 5 bases at J, with 10 bases between. CDR1 MGHRA and CDR2 YSYEKL come from the germline V gene.

This chain links TRBV5-4 with TRBJ1-5, with D perhaps TRBD1 (6 bases). The germline V gene encodes CDR1 SGHNT and CDR2 YYREEE (reference sequence). The V gene lost 2 bases and the J gene lost 0 bases, with 12 bases spanning the gap. The CDR3 consists of 16 residues. This CDR3 is CASSLAGHLSNQPQHF. The CDR3 DNA follows: TGTGCCAGCAGCTTAGCGGGACACCTTAGCAATCAGCCCCAGCATTTT. Drawing the rest from reference TRBV5-4 and TRBJ1-5, the complete variable domain is ETGVTQSPTHLIKTRGQQVTLRCSSQSGHNTVSWYQQALGQGPQFIFQYYREEENGRGNFPPRFSGLQFPNYSSELNVNALELDDSALYLCASSLAGHLSNQPQHFGDGTRLSIL.

The genes are TRBV5-1 and TRBJ2-5, with a possible D match to TRBD2 (5 bases). CDR3 length equals 16 residues. Trimming took 4 bases from V and 2 from J, leaving 18 bases between them. CDR1 is SGHRS and CDR2 is YFSETQ in the germline V gene. CDR3 amino acids: CASSLGRAAGQETQYF. CDR3 DNA: TGCGCCAGCAGCCTCGGGCGGGCTGCAGGTCAAGAGACCCAGTACTTC.

In nucleotides, the CDR3 is TGTGCCAGCAGTTGGACGGAGGGCAATGAGCAGTTCTTC. The encoded protein is CASSWTEGNEQFF. This chain links TRBV27 with TRBJ2-1, with D perhaps TRBD2 (6 bases). Germline V gene lookup returns CDR1 MNHEY and CDR2 SMNVEV (reference sequence). The CDR3 runs 13 residues. Trimming left V 4 bases short and J 6 bases short, with 10 bases between.